This T cell receptor beta chain is from a study of blood T cells in healthy people across ages. Background on the study: Roughly one uniquely barcoded beta molecule per two T cells was captured. Study results and caveats: Comparison with aged donors showed that long-lived donors had more naive CD4+ cells and higher diversity.

Researchers isolated at least 6 million PBMCs per sample. Germline CDR1 is SEHNR and CDR2 is FQNEAQ (reference sequence). After removal of 1 base from V and 7 bases from J, the junction contained 11 bases not matched to a gene. The CDR3 loop spans 17 amino acids. With a J-beta primer mix and a sample-barcoded 5' primer, a second PCR ran about 7 to 12 cycles. In TCRdb, the 5' RACE reads were re-called with MiXCR into one record per CDR3 protein. The sample consists of hundreds of thousands of distinct CDR3 sequences, approximately 59% of them appearing once. This clonotype has more than one count but fewer than ten. The antigen is undetermined.

Material for sequencing was blood. The chain joins TRBV7-9 to TRBJ2-1; 9 nucleotides line up with TRBD2. The receptor was derived from a man between 60 and 75 years old in good health. The CDR3 sequence: CASSLGWELAGYNEQFF. The CDR3 DNA is TGTGCCAGCAGCTTAGGGTGGGAGCTAGCGGGGTATAATGAGCAGTTCTTC.